This passage covers 5 T cell receptor beta chains from one sample sequenced in a study of T-cell reconstitution after alpha-beta-depleted transplantation in children. Researchers prepared the TCRbeta library using unique molecular identifiers, the study reports. TCRdb redid the calling of the PCR reads with MiXCR, one entry per CDR3 protein. The table lists nearly 400,000 distinct CDR3 sequences, about a fifth of them singletons. Specimen: PBMCs from the stem cell graft donor, collected from the stem cell graft. These receptor sequences come from a human donor who donated a stem cell graft to a child with acute myeloid leukemia.

Only a few counts were recorded for this clonotype. The CDR3 reads CASRLGGGTINSPLHF. The CDR3 DNA reads as TGTGCCAGCAGATTGGGGGGAGGGACGATAAATTCACCCCTCCACTTT. The chain couples TRBV12-3 or TRBV12-4 to TRBJ1-6; the D gene is possibly TRBD1 (5 bases). CDR3 length: 16 amino acids. Trimming stripped 6 bases from V and 7 bases from J, with 19 bases between.

V usage is TRBV20-1 and J usage is TRBJ2-7; 10 nucleotides align to TRBD1. CDR1 and CDR2 (germline): DFQATT, SNEGSKA (reference sequence). CDR3 size: 12 residues. CDR3 protein: CSTGQGDYEQYF. The CDR3 DNA follows: TGCAGCACCGGACAGGGGGACTACGAGCAGTACTTC.

In this sample, this clonotype turned up a few times. The chain couples TRBV20-1 to TRBJ2-7; D uncertain. The CDR3 spans 13 residues. V was trimmed by 3 bases and J by 0 bases, leaving 9 bases between them. CDR1 and CDR2 (germline): DFQATT, SNEGSKA (reference sequence). CDR3 loop: CSASGQASYEQYF. Here the CDR3 DNA reads TGCAGTGCTAGTGGGCAGGCCTCCTACGAGCAGTACTTC.

The chain is built from TRBV12-3 or TRBV12-4 and TRBJ1-2; 7 bases are shared with TRBD1. Losses at the gene ends were 6 bases for V and 6 bases for J; bases not matched to a gene: 4. This CDR3 comprises 12 residues. The CDR3 loop reads CASSDRADGYTF. In DNA, the CDR3 is TGTGCCAGCAGCGACAGGGCGGATGGCTACACCTTC.

In its sample, this clonotype was seen a few times. The rearrangement uses TRBV12-3 or TRBV12-4 and TRBJ2-2; TRBD2 matches 13 bases. This CDR3 is 17 amino acids long. V lost 6 bases and J lost 7; bases outside the gene matches: 11. Here the CDR3 reads CASRRTSGRGLIGELFF. The CDR3 DNA is TGTGCCAGCAGACGGACTAGCGGGAGAGGTCTTATCGGGGAGCTGTTTTTT.